The 22 T cell receptor beta chains presented below share a single source sample, sequenced in a study of shared clonotypes between healthy human individuals. Repertoires were generated with immunoSEQ multiplex PCR, while TCRdb's copy carries only in-frame clones and drops some. The repertoire consists of millions of clones, with 95% occurring once and the leading ten covering 0.13%. Sequenced input: naive CD4+ T cells sorted from blood. The subset denotes: CD45RA+ positively selected. These receptors were obtained from a man aged 18 to 30 in good health.

V is TRBV5-8 and J is TRBJ2-1; TRBD2 matches 11 bases. The CDR3 has 14 residues. The germline gives CDR1 SGHTS, CDR2 YDEGEE. The J segment lost 7 bases and the V segment lost 4 bases, leaving 4 bases of the junction unmatched. In DNA, the CDR3 is TGTGCCAGCAGCACACTAGCGGGAGATAATGAGCAGTTCTTC. Residues: CASSTLAGDNEQFF.

The genes are TRBV27 and TRBJ1-6, with TRBD1 identical over 8 bases. Germline V gene sequence: CDR1 MNHEY, CDR2 SMNVEV (reference sequence). The CDR3 covers 14 residues. Trimming at V came to 2 bases and at J to 10 bases, leaving 4 bases not matched to a gene. The DNA for the CDR3 is TGTGCCAGCAGTTTAGACAGGGGTATGTCACCCCTCCACTTT. Translation gives CASSLDRGMSPLHF.

The chain couples TRBV19 to TRBJ1-6; the D gene is possibly TRBD1 (6 bases). The CDR3 spans 15 residues. V lost 3 bases to trimming and J lost 7 bases, with 13 bases between them. The germline gives CDR1 LNHDA, CDR2 SQIVND (reference sequence). CDR3 protein: CASSMSYRVNSPLHF. DNA of the CDR3: TGTGCCAGTAGTATGAGCTACAGGGTGAATTCACCCCTCCACTTT. The full variable domain, with the rest looked up from reference TRBV19 and TRBJ1-6, is DGGITQSPKYLFRKEGQNVTLSCEQNLNHDAMYWYRQDPGQGLRLIYYSQIVNDFQKGDIAEGYSVSREKKESFPLTVTSAQKNPTAFYLCASSMSYRVNSPLHFGNGTRLTVT.

J is TRBJ1-5 and V is TRBV30; D is perhaps TRBD1 (5 bases). With 3 bases removed from V and 3 bases from J, the gap between germline ends came to 9 bases. The CDR3 length is 13 residues. CDR1 is GTSNPN, CDR2 SVGIG, per germline (reference sequence). The CDR3 sequence is CAWSDSNNQPQHF. The CDR3, as DNA: TGTGCCTGGAGCGACAGTAACAATCAGCCCCAGCATTTT.

Comment on this clone: One junction end does not reproduce the germline sequence, and a read error may be involved. This chain uses TRBV9 with TRBJ2-4, with 16 bases lining up with TRBD2. CDR3 length equals 14 residues. The germline gives CDR1 SGDLS, CDR2 YYNGEE. The CDR3 bases are TGTGCCAGCAGCGTGGGACTAGCGGGAGGGCCGACTTATTTC. Its protein product is CASSVGLAGGPTYF.

For this clone: The same CDR3 can be traced to other DNA sequences in this sample. V usage is TRBV19 and J usage is TRBJ1-5; TRBD1 agrees at 8 bases. From germline, CDR1 is LNHDA and CDR2 SQIVND (reference sequence). V was pared by 3 bases and J by 6 bases, with 4 bases of the junction left unmatched. The length of the CDR3 is 14 residues. CDR3 sequence reads: CASSIGQGGQPQHF. DNA for the CDR3: TGTGCCAGTAGTATTGGACAGGGTGGTCAGCCCCAGCATTTT.

This chain connects TRBV2 to TRBJ1-2, with 9 nucleotides matching TRBD1. The CDR3 is 15 residues long. V lost 4 bases, J lost 8 bases, and 11 bases stayed unmatched. Germline V gene data show CDR1 as SNHLY and CDR2 as FYNNEI. CDR3: CASSGGTGPLGGYTF. CDR3 DNA sequence: TGTGCCAGCAGTGGAGGGACAGGGCCTCTGGGCGGCTACACCTTC.

The V gene is TRBV5-4, the J gene TRBJ2-1; 9 nucleotides line up with TRBD1. The V gene end was trimmed by 1 base and the J gene end by 9 bases; junction bases not matched to a gene: 5. This CDR3 region has 14 residues. CDR1 is SGHNT, CDR2 YYREEE, per germline (reference sequence). As DNA, the CDR3 is TGTGCCAGCAGCTTGTCGACAGGGGGGCTTGAGCAGTTCTTC. Its protein product is CASSLSTGGLEQFF.

Of note for this clone: The junction differs from germline at one of its ends, possibly a read error. The chain couples TRBV9 to TRBJ1-2; the match to TRBD1 covers 10 bases. This CDR3 region has 14 residues. Germline CDR1 is SGDLS and CDR2 is YYNGEE. The CDR3 reads CASTVGTGVEGYTF. CDR3 nucleotides: TGTGCCAGCACCGTAGGGACAGGGGTAGAGGGCTACACCTTC.

The chain combines TRBV19 with TRBJ2-6; TRBD1 matches at 8 bases. The germline CDR1 and CDR2 sequences are LNHDA and SQIVND (reference sequence). The CDR3 runs to 18 residues. With 1 base clipped from V and 2 bases from J, the junction kept 7 bases outside the gene matches. The CDR3 protein is CASSIGGQGLTGANVLTF. CDR3 nucleotides: TGTGCCAGTAGTATAGGCGGACAGGGCTTAACTGGGGCCAACGTCCTGACTTTC.

The chain recombines TRBV7-2 with TRBJ2-5; D unclear. Germline values: CDR1 SGHTA, CDR2 FQGNSA. The CDR3 totals 16 residues. The ends were cut back, 3 bases at V and 5 bases at J, with 19 bases in the middle. The CDR3 protein is CASSLGSVAKEETQYF. CDR3 nucleotides: TGTGCCAGCAGCTTGGGGTCGGTGGCGAAGGAGGAGACCCAGTACTTC.

V is TRBV2 and J is TRBJ2-7; 8 bases line up with TRBD2. The CDR3 runs to 18 residues. Germline trimming cut 6 bases from V and 4 bases from J; bases unmatched to any gene: 20. Germline V gene lookup returns CDR1 SNHLY and CDR2 FYNNEI. The CDR3 nucleotides read TGTGCCAGCAGCTCGGGAGGCTCTGGGAGCGGGAGAATATACGAGCAGTACTTC. Encoded protein: CASSSGGSGSGRIYEQYF.

J is TRBJ1-5 and V is TRBV27; TRBD1 agrees at 8 bases. CDR1 and CDR2 from the germline V gene are MNHEY and SMNVEV (reference sequence). With 6 bases clipped from V and 7 bases from J, the junction kept 8 bases outside the gene matches. The CDR3 has 14 residues. In DNA form, the CDR3 reads TGTGCCAGCAGCCCCGGCAGGGGGCACCAGCCCCAGCATTTT. It is translated as CASSPGRGHQPQHF.

In DNA form, the CDR3 reads TGTGCCTGCAACGAGGGCACCGGGGAGCTGTTTTTT. This translates into CACNEGTGELFF. The chain couples TRBV30 to TRBJ2-2; TRBD2 is a possible D gene (5 bases). Germline lookup yields CDR1 GTSNPN and CDR2 SVGIG (reference sequence). This CDR3 is built from 12 residues. The V gene lost 6 bases and the J gene lost 4 bases, with 9 bases spanning the gap.

This clone was picked up one time. At the DNA level, this CDR3 is encoded by other sequences in the same sample as well. The chain employs TRBV6-5 and TRBJ1-1; D not resolved. V was shortened by 0 bases and J by 2 bases, with 10 bases between the two germline ends. The CDR3 has 15 amino acids. Germline-derived CDR1 and CDR2 are MNHEY and SVGAGI. This CDR3 is CASSYSAAANTEAFF. The DNA of the CDR3 is TGTGCCAGCAGTTACTCGGCAGCGGCCAACACTGAAGCTTTCTTT.

V gene TRBV11-2 combines with J gene TRBJ2-5, with D uncertain. Deletions cut 0 bases from V and 1 base from J, with 9 bases between. Germline V gives CDR1 SGHAT, CDR2 FQNNGV. This CDR3 contains 15 residues. The DNA of the CDR3 is TGTGCCAGCAGCTTAGATTATACCTTCCAAGAGACCCAGTACTTC. This encodes CASSLDYTFQETQYF.

Comment on this clone: At the DNA level, this CDR3 is encoded by other sequences in the same sample as well. This chain connects TRBV30 to TRBJ1-2; D ambiguous. Germline assignment: CDR1 GTSNPN and CDR2 SVGIG (reference sequence). CDR3 length: 12 amino acids. V dropped 0 bases and J dropped 1 base, with 3 bases sitting between them. The CDR3 loop reads CAWSVRNYGYTF. CDR3 nucleotides: TGTGCCTGGAGTGTACGTAACTATGGCTACACCTTC.

The J gene is TRBJ2-7, the V gene TRBV5-4; 8 positions match TRBD2. Germline-derived CDR1 and CDR2 are SGHNT and YYREEE (reference sequence). V was pared by 4 bases and J by 1 base, with 13 bases of the junction left unmatched. This CDR3 has 17 residues. The DNA for the CDR3 is TGTGCCAGCAGCCCTGGCGGCAGCGGGAGCTCATCCTACGAGCAGTACTTC. Its translation is CASSPGGSGSSSYEQYF.

The V and J genes are TRBV19 and TRBJ2-5; 10 bases match TRBD2. V lost 6 bases and J lost 5; bases outside the gene matches: 9. CDR1 is LNHDA and CDR2 is SQIVND in the germline V gene (reference sequence). The CDR3 loop spans 15 amino acids. CDR3 in amino acids: CASSPLAGAGETQYF. For the CDR3, the DNA is TGTGCCAGTAGCCCCCTAGCGGGAGCGGGCGAGACCCAGTACTTC.

V and J are TRBV13 and TRBJ2-3; D is perhaps TRBD2 (5 bases). The CDR3 length is 15 residues. Germline V gene data show CDR1 as PRHDT and CDR2 as FYEKMQ (reference sequence). Between the trimmed V and J ends, which lost 5 bases and 3 bases, there was a span of 15 bases. As DNA, the CDR3 is TGTGCCAGCAGCCCGCGAGGGAGTACTACAGATACGCAGTATTTT. It codes for CASSPRGSTTDTQYF.

This chain links TRBV6-6 with TRBJ1-5; D ambiguous. V lost 6 bases, J lost 3 bases, and 15 bases lay in between. Germline loops: CDR1 MNHNY, CDR2 SVGAGI (reference sequence). The CDR3 runs to 15 residues. The CDR3 here is CASSPIRVANQPQHF. For the CDR3, the DNA is TGTGCCAGCAGCCCCATAAGGGTTGCCAATCAGCCCCAGCATTTT.

Turning to this clone: Other DNA sequences of this sample code for an identical CDR3. The V and J genes are TRBV30 and TRBJ1-4; D remains unclear. Germline lookup yields CDR1 GTSNPN and CDR2 SVGIG (reference sequence). The CDR3 has 14 residues. The V end was cut by 1 base, the J end by 2 bases, with 8 bases between. CDR3: CAWSAGSTNEKLFF. Written as DNA, the CDR3 is TGTGCCTGGAGTGCGGGGTCGACTAATGAAAAACTGTTTTTT.